Each of the 31 T cell receptor beta chains below was sequenced from the same sample in a study of early T cells in non-severe SARS-CoV-2 infection. TCRdb reanalysed the 5' RACE reads using MiXCR and keeps one entry per CDR3 protein. The table includes approximately 49,000 distinct CDR3 sequences, about 11% detected once. Sequenced: whole blood. These receptors came from an adult who was a healthcare worker with PCR-confirmed SARS-CoV-2 infection or an uninfected control (not recorded which).

A few counts support this clonotype. The J gene is TRBJ1-6, the V gene TRBV5-6; the match to TRBD1 covers 9 bases. The V gene end was trimmed by 4 bases and the J gene end by 6 bases; junction bases not matched to a gene: 5. This CDR3 contains 15 residues. The germline CDR1 and CDR2 sequences are SGHDT and YYEEEE. CDR3 sequence reads: CASSHTGGLNSPLHF. The CDR3 DNA reads as TGTGCCAGCAGCCATACAGGGGGCCTTAATTCACCCCTCCACTTT.

In its sample, this clonotype was seen a few times. The rearrangement links TRBV20-1 to TRBJ1-1; D call uncertain. V lost 0 bases, J lost 4 bases, and 12 bases lay in between. Germline CDR1 DFQATT, CDR2 SNEGSKA (reference sequence). The CDR3 has 14 amino acids. The CDR3, as DNA: TGCAGTGCTAGAGATCGAGTGGTGGCCACTGAAGCTTTCTTT. This translates into CSARDRVVATEAFF.

The sample holds a few counts of this clonotype. V usage is TRBV6-5 and J usage is TRBJ1-6; D might be TRBD1 (6 bases). This CDR3 is 14 amino acids long. Germline CDR1 is MNHEY and CDR2 is SVGAGI. The V end lost 6 bases, the J end lost 5 bases, and 11 bases lay between the germline ends. The CDR3 nucleotides read TGTGCCAGCAGCCCGAGGGGGGATAATTCACCCCTCCACTTT. Translation gives CASSPRGDNSPLHF.

This clonotype was recorded at least ten times. This chain links TRBV2 with TRBJ2-5; D possibly corresponds to TRBD1 (5 bases). CDR1 is SNHLY and CDR2 is FYNNEI in the germline V gene. Trimming pared 4 bases from V and 3 bases from J, leaving 6 bases between. The CDR3 runs 12 residues. The CDR3 sequence is CASSGTKETQYF. The CDR3 bases are TGTGCCAGCAGTGGGACAAAAGAGACCCAGTACTTC. Based on the CDR3 plus reference TRBV2 and TRBJ2-5, the full variable domain is EPEVTQTPSHQVTQMGQEVILRCVPISNHLYFYWYRQILGQKVEFLVSFYNNEISEKSEIFDDQFSVERPDGSNFTLKIRSTKLEDSAMYFCASSGTKETQYFGPGTRLLVL.

This clonotype was observed at least ten times. V and J are TRBV5-6 and TRBJ2-1; the match to TRBD2 covers 9 bases. V was clipped by 2 bases and J by 10 bases; unmatched bases: 10. Germline CDR1 is SGHDT and CDR2 is YYEEEE. The CDR3 is made up of 15 amino acids. CDR3 sequence: CASSFLSGGKEEQFF. CDR3 nucleotides: TGTGCCAGCAGCTTCCTTAGCGGGGGCAAAGAGGAGCAGTTCTTC.

This clonotype came up a few times. This chain links TRBV7-3 with TRBJ2-3; TRBD1 matches at 9 bases. This CDR3 is built from 16 residues. CDR1 and CDR2 from the germline V gene are SGHTA and FQGTGA. After removal of 5 bases from V and 0 bases from J, the junction contained 6 bases not matched to a gene. CDR3 sequence reads: CASSPGQGRSTDTQYF. The CDR3 coding sequence is TGTGCCAGCAGCCCCGGACAGGGGAGGAGCACAGATACGCAGTATTTT.

The table lists this clonotype with many counts. The CDR3 region has the DNA TGTGCCAGCAGCCCGGACAGAACCTATGGCTACACCTTC. Protein product: CASSPDRTYGYTF. V gene TRBV7-2 combines with J gene TRBJ1-2; a weak D match, TRBD1 (6 bases). This CDR3 contains 13 residues. Germline CDR1 reads SGHTA; CDR2 reads FQGNSA. Trimming removed 5 bases at V and 4 bases at J, with 11 bases between.

The chain joins TRBV7-2 to TRBJ1-2; 11 nucleotides align to TRBD1. Germline CDR1 SGHTA, CDR2 FQGNSA. The V segment lost 4 bases and the J segment 4 bases; nucleotides outside the gene matches: 5. The CDR3 loop spans 15 amino acids. CDR3 amino acids: CASSYRTGGAYGYTF. CDR3 sequence (DNA): TGTGCCAGCAGCTATCGGACAGGGGGCGCCTATGGCTACACCTTC.

This clonotype was seen a few times. This chain uses TRBV28 with TRBJ2-3; D is ambiguous. The germline V gene has CDR1 MDHEN and CDR2 SYDVKM. CDR3 length: 14 residues. Trimming removed 2 bases from V and 2 bases from J, with 8 bases in between. CDR3 in DNA: TGTGCCAGCAGTTTAACGGCTACCACAGATACGCAGTATTTT. Its protein is CASSLTATTDTQYF. Combining the CDR3 with reference TRBV28 and TRBJ2-3 gives the whole variable domain DVKVTQSSRYLVKRTGEKVFLECVQDMDHENMFWYRQDPGLGLRLIYFSYDVKMKEKGDIPEGYSVSREKKERFSLILESASTNQTSMYLCASSLTATTDTQYFGPGTRLTVL.

In this sample, this clonotype turned up a few times. The gene calls are TRBV9 and TRBJ2-2; D is undetermined. V lost 4 bases to trimming and J lost 3 bases, with 7 bases between them. The CDR3 loop spans 13 amino acids. Germline assignment: CDR1 SGDLS and CDR2 YYNGEE. The CDR3 sequence: CASSPWDTGELFF. The CDR3 DNA sequence: TGTGCCAGCAGCCCCTGGGACACCGGGGAGCTGTTTTTT.

The table lists this clonotype with many counts. The chain has TRBV7-9 and TRBJ2-1, with 11 bases lining up with TRBD1. Germline V gene lookup returns CDR1 SEHNR and CDR2 FQNEAQ (reference sequence). The CDR3 is made up of 15 amino acids. V shed 5 bases and J 4 bases; nucleotides not matched to a gene: 4. The CDR3 sequence: CASSPGTGGYNEQFF. CDR3 bases: TGTGCCAGCAGCCCCGGGACAGGGGGTTACAATGAGCAGTTCTTC.

CDR3 in amino acids: CASSSSAVSEQFF. CDR3 bases: TGTGCCAGCAGCTCCTCCGCTGTATCAGAGCAGTTCTTC. The chain links TRBV7-6 to TRBJ2-1; D ambiguous. V lost 4 bases, J lost 10 bases, and 14 bases lay in between. Germline CDR1 reads SGHVS; CDR2 reads FNYEAQ. CDR3 length equals 13 residues.

J is TRBJ2-6 and V is TRBV7-2; the D is unclear. CDR1 SGHTA and CDR2 FQGNSA come from the germline V gene. The CDR3 is 13 residues long. Trimming cost V 5 bases and J 2 bases, with 4 bases left between them. The CDR3 DNA reads TGTGCCAGCAGCCTCACTGGGGCCAACGTCCTGACTTTC. Residues: CASSLTGANVLTF.

This clonotype was detected a few times. The CDR3 sequence is CASSKQGARTDTQYF. CDR3 coding DNA: TGTGCCAGCAGTAAACAGGGGGCGCGAACAGATACGCAGTATTTT. The chain uses TRBV11-2 and TRBJ2-3; TRBD1 agrees at 9 bases. Germline values: CDR1 SGHAT, CDR2 FQNNGV. With V trimmed by 6 bases and J by 3 bases, 7 bases remained unmatched. The CDR3 is made up of 15 amino acids.

Sample share makes this clonotype medium-sized. The V gene is TRBV7-2, the J gene TRBJ2-5, with 7 bases that match TRBD2. CDR1 is SGHTA and CDR2 is FQGNSA in the germline V gene. Unmatched junction bases numbered 7, after V lost 1 base and J lost 2 bases. CDR3 length equals 16 residues. The CDR3 is CASSLGPPSGQETQYF. For the CDR3, the DNA is TGTGCCAGCAGCTTAGGGCCGCCTAGCGGACAAGAGACCCAGTACTTC. Based on the CDR3 plus reference TRBV7-2 and TRBJ2-5, the full variable domain is GAGVSQSPSNKVTEKGKDVELRCDPISGHTALYWYRQSLGQGLEFLIYFQGNSAPDKSGLPSDRFSAERTGGSVSTLTIQRTQQEDSAVYLCASSLGPPSGQETQYFGPGTRLLVL.

This clonotype occurred many times. The V call is TRBV7-9, the J call TRBJ1-1; TRBD1 is a possible D gene (5 bases). Trimming took off 3 bases at V and 6 bases at J, with 17 bases between the two ends. The CDR3 is made up of 15 amino acids. CDR1 is SEHNR, CDR2 FQNEAQ, per germline (reference sequence). The CDR3 DNA follows: TGTGCCAGCAGCTTCTCCGGGTTATCGGGGGCTGAAGCTTTCTTT. This codes for CASSFSGLSGAEAFF.

In its sample, this clonotype was seen many times. The rearrangement links TRBV18 to TRBJ2-7; 11 bases agree with TRBD2. Germline V gene sequence: CDR1 KGHSH, CDR2 LQKENI. The CDR3 length is 14 residues. Unmatched junction bases numbered 4, after V lost 3 bases and J lost 6 bases. Here the CDR3 DNA reads TGTGCCAGCTCACCGGGACTAGCGGAGGTCGAGCAGTACTTC. It specifies CASSPGLAEVEQYF.

A few counts support this clonotype. V is TRBV6-1 and J is TRBJ1-5; unclear D gene. Germline values: CDR1 MNHNS, CDR2 SASEGT. There are 14 residues in the CDR3. V was shortened by 6 bases and J by 0 bases, with 9 bases between the two germline ends. The CDR3 protein is CASRQFNSNQPQHF. CDR3 sequence (DNA): TGTGCCAGCAGACAGTTTAATAGCAATCAGCCCCAGCATTTT.

Sample share makes this clonotype medium-sized. This chain joins TRBV7-9 and TRBJ2-1; D unresolved. V lost 0 bases, J lost 8 bases, and 11 bases lay in between. Germline loops: CDR1 SEHNR, CDR2 FQNEAQ (reference sequence). The CDR3 extends over 14 amino acids. CDR3: CASSLASRHDEQFF. The CDR3 region has the DNA TGTGCCAGCAGCTTAGCTAGCCGACACGATGAGCAGTTCTTC. Full variable domain (rest looked up from reference TRBV7-9 and TRBJ2-1): DTGVSQNPRHKITKRGQNVTFRCDPISEHNRLYWYRQTLGQGPEFLTYFQNEAQLEKSRLLSDRFSAERPKGSFSTLEIQRTEQGDSAMYLCASSLASRHDEQFFGPGTRLTVL.

This clonotype came up many times. V usage is TRBV6-2 or TRBV6-3 and J usage is TRBJ1-1; D not resolved. This CDR3 region has 16 residues. Germline V lookup: CDR1 MNHEY, CDR2 SVGEGT. V lost 4 bases, J lost 1 base, and 16 bases lay in between. The CDR3, as DNA: TGTGCCAGCAGTTTGAACCTAGAAGAGGGGAACACTGAAGCTTTCTTT. It translates to CASSLNLEEGNTEAFF.

In this sample, this clonotype turned up many times. J is TRBJ2-5 and V is TRBV21-1; TRBD1 reflects the table's D call only, with no check against the DNA. TRBV21-1 is noted as a pseudogene. This CDR3 has 15 amino acids. CDR3 coding DNA: TGTGCCAGCAGCAAAGAATCGGCCTTAGGGGCGACCCAGTACTTC. Its protein is CASSKESALGATQYF.

This clonotype was counted many times. This chain connects TRBV7-6 to TRBJ1-6, with 7 bases lining up with TRBD1. Germline trimming cut 2 bases from V and 5 bases from J; bases unmatched to any gene: 6. This CDR3 is 16 amino acids long. Per germline, CDR1 SGHVS and CDR2 FNYEAQ. This CDR3 is CASSLSYRGHNSPLHF. In DNA, the CDR3 is TGTGCCAGCAGCTTAAGTTACAGGGGTCATAATTCACCCCTCCACTTT. Based on the CDR3 plus reference TRBV7-6 and TRBJ1-6, the full variable domain is GAGVSQSPRYKVTKRGQDVALRCDPISGHVSLYWYRQALGQGPEFLTYFNYEAQQDKSGLPNDRFSAERPEGSISTLTIQRTEQRDSAMYRCASSLSYRGHNSPLHFGNGTRLTVT.

Comments on this clonotype: A clone one base away is much larger, so this may be a read error. The genes are TRBV7-9 and TRBJ2-7, with a possible D match to TRBD2 (6 bases). V lost 6 bases to trimming and J lost 10 bases, with 16 bases between them. The CDR3 totals 12 residues. The V gene's germline CDR1 is SEHNR and CDR2 FQNEAQ (reference sequence). CDR3: CASSSRGTHQYF. CDR3 sequence (DNA): TGTGCCAGCAGTTCCCGGGGGACCCACCAGTACTTC.

This clonotype has at least ten counts. This chain links TRBV5-5 with TRBJ1-5; tentative D call: TRBD1 (6 bases). This CDR3 spans 15 amino acids. The V end was cut by 2 bases, the J end by 5 bases, with 14 bases between. Per germline, CDR1 SGHKS and CDR2 YYEKEE (reference sequence). CDR3 nucleotide sequence: TGTGCCAGCAGCTTCGGGGACAACGTTTATCAGCCCCAGCATTTT. Its protein is CASSFGDNVYQPQHF.

The rearrangement links TRBV5-1 to TRBJ2-1, with a weak D call TRBD1 (5 bases). CDR1 is SGHRS, CDR2 YFSETQ, per germline. This CDR3 has 12 residues. The ends were cut back, 6 bases at V and 9 bases at J, with 13 bases in the middle. This chain's CDR3 is CASKWRQGEQFF. In nucleotides, the CDR3 is TGCGCCAGCAAATGGCGCCAGGGTGAGCAGTTCTTC.

This clonotype was detected only a few times. The V and J genes are TRBV9 and TRBJ2-7; a weak D match, TRBD1 (6 bases). CDR1 is SGDLS and CDR2 is YYNGEE in the germline V gene. The CDR3 totals 16 residues. Trimming took 0 bases from V and 2 from J, leaving 15 bases between them. CDR3: CASSVDPGHTAYEQYF. CDR3 in DNA: TGTGCCAGCAGCGTAGATCCGGGACATACCGCCTACGAGCAGTACTTC.

The V call is TRBV7-9, the J call TRBJ2-1; a weak D match, TRBD1 (5 bases). Germline CDR1 SEHNR, CDR2 FQNEAQ (reference sequence). Trimming stripped 3 bases from V and 0 bases from J, with 6 bases between. CDR3 length: 14 residues. This CDR3 reads CASSFRASYNEQFF. CDR3 nucleotide sequence: TGTGCCAGCAGCTTCAGGGCCTCCTACAATGAGCAGTTCTTC.

The J gene is TRBJ2-3, the V gene TRBV4-3; 11 bases align to TRBD2. Trimming at V came to 1 base and at J to 2 bases, leaving 8 bases not matched to a gene. The CDR3 consists of 18 residues. Germline V gives CDR1 LGHNA, CDR2 YSLEER. The CDR3 nucleotides read TGCGCCAGCAGCCAAGCGCGGACTAGCGGGTACTTCACAGATACGCAGTATTTT. This encodes CASSQARTSGYFTDTQYF.

The DNA for the CDR3 is TGTGCCTCAGCGGGGACTTCTGGGGCCAACGTCCTGACTTTC. Protein sequence: CASAGTSGANVLTF. This chain uses TRBV7-9 with TRBJ2-6, with 7 positions matching TRBD2. This CDR3 has 14 amino acids. V dropped 11 bases and J dropped 1; count of bases not matched to a gene: 5. Germline V lookup: CDR1 SEHNR, CDR2 FQNEAQ (reference sequence).

This clonotype was detected only a few times. The chain is built from TRBV7-2 and TRBJ1-2; the D gene is possibly TRBD1 (6 bases). CDR3 length: 12 amino acids. V dropped 4 bases and J dropped 9 bases, with 12 bases sitting between them. Germline V gene data show CDR1 as SGHTA and CDR2 as FQGNSA. CDR3 coding DNA: TGTGCCAGCAGCTCCGACAGGAGGAGCTACACCTTC. Translation: CASSSDRRSYTF.

This clonotype was detected a few times. The junction shows a germline mismatch at one end, possibly a read error. The V and J genes are TRBV15 and TRBJ1-4, with no clear D. The CDR3 is made up of 15 amino acids. The germline V gene has CDR1 LNHNV and CDR2 YYDKDF (reference sequence). In DNA, the CDR3 is TGTGCAACCAGCAGAGATACAACGGGTGGATCAAAACTGTTTTTT. Its protein product is CATSRDTTGGSKLFF.